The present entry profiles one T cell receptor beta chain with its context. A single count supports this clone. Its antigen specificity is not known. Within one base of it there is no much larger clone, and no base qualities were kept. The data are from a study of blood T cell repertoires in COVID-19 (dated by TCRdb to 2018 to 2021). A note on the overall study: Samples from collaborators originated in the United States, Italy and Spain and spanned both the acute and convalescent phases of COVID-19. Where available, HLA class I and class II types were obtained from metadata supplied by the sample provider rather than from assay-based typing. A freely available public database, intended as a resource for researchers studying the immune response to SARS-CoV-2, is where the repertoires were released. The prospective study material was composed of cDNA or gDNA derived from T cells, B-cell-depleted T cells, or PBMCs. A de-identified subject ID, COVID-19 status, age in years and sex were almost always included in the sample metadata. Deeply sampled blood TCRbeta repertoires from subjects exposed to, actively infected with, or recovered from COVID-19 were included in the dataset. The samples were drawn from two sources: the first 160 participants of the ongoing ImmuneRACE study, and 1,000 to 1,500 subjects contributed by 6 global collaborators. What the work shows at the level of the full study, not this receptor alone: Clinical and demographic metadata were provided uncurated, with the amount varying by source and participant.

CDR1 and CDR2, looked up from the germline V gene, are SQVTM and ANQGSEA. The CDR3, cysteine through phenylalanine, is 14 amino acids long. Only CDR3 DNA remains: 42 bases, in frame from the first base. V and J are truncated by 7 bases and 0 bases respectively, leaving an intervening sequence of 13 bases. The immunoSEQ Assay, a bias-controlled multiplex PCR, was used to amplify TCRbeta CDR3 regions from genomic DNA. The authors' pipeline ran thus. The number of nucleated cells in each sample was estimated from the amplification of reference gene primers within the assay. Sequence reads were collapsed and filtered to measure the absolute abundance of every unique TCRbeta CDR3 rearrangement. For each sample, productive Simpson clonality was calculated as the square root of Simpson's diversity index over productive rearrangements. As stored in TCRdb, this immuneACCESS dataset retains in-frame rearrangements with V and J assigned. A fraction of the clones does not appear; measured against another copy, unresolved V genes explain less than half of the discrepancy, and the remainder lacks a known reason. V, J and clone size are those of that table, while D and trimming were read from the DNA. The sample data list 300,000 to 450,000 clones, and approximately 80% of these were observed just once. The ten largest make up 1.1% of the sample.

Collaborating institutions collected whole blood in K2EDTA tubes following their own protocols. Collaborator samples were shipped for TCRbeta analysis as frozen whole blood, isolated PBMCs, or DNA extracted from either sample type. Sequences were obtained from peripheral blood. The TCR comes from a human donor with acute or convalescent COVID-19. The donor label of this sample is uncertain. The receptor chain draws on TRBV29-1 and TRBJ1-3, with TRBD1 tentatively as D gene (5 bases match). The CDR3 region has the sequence CSASRDYSGNTIYF. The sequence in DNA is TGCAGCGCCTCCAGGGACTACTCTGGAAACACCATATATTTT.